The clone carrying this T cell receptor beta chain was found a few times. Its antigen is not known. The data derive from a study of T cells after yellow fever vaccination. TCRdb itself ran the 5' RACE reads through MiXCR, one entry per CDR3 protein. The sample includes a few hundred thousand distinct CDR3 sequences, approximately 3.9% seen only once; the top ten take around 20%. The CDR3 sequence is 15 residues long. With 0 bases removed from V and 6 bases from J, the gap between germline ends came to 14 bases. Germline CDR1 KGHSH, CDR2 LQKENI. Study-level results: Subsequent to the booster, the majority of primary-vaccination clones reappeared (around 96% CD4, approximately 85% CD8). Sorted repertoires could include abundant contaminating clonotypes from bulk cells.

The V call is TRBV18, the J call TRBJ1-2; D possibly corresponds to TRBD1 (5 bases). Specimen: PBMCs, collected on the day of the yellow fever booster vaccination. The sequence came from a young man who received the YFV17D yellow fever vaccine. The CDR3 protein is CASSPPSGGTHGYTF. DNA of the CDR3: TGTGCCAGCTCACCACCATCCGGGGGGACCCATGGCTACACCTTC.